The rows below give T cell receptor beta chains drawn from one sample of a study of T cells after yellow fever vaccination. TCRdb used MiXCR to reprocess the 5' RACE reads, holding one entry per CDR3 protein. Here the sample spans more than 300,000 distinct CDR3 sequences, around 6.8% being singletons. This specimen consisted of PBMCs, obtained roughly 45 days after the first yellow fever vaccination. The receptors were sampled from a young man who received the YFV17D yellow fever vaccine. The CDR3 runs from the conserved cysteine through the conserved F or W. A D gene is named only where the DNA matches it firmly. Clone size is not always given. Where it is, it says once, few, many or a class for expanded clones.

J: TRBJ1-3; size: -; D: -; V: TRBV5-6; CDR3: CASSLAGAGNTIYF; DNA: TGTGCCAGCAGCTTGGCAGGAGCAGGGAACACCATATATTTT
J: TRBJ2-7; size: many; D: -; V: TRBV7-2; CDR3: CASRQGLGHEQYF; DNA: TGTGCCAGCAGACAGGGCTTGGGGCACGAGCAGTACTTC
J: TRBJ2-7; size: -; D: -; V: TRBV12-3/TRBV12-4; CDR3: CASSRIQVHSYEQYF; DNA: TGTGCCAGCAGCAGAATACAGGTCCACTCCTACGAGCAGTACTTC
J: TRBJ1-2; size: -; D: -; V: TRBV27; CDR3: CASSPSGDGYTF; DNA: TGTGCCAGCAGCCCTTCTGGGGATGGCTACACCTTC
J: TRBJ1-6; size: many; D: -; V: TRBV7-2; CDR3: CASSRSGPNSPLHF; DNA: TGTGCCAGCAGCCGGTCGGGGCCTAATTCACCCCTCCACTTT
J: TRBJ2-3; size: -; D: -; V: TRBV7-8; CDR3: CASRLSGTQYF; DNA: TGTGCCAGCAGACTAAGTGGTACGCAGTATTTT
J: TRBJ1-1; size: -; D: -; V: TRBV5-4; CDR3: CASSPGAGDTEAFF; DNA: TGTGCCAGCAGCCCCGGAGCAGGAGACACTGAAGCTTTCTTT
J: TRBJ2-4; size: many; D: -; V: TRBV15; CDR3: CATSRVEGSKNIQYF; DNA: TGTGCCACCAGCAGAGTGGAGGGCTCGAAAAACATTCAGTACTTC
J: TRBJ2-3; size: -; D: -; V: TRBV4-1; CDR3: CASSQERTGSTDTQYF; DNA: TGCGCCAGCAGCCAAGAACGCACAGGGAGCACAGATACGCAGTATTTT
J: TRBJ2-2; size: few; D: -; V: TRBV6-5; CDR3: CASSYSAGPTGELFF; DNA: TGTGCCAGCAGTTACTCGGCAGGCCCCACCGGGGAGCTGTTTTTT
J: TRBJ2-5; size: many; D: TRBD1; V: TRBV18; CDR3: CASSEDRVAQYF; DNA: TGTGCCAGCTCAGAGGACAGGGTGGCCCAGTACTTC
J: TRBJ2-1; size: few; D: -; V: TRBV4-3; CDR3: CASSQVDKPRNEQFF; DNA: TGCGCCAGCAGCCAAGTAGACAAGCCGCGAAATGAGCAGTTCTTC
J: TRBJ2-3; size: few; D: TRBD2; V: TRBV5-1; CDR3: CASSWRTSGGPQDTQYF; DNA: TGCGCCAGCAGCTGGAGGACTAGCGGGGGACCCCAGGATACGCAGTATTTT
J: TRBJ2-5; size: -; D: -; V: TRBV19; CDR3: CASSVRRSETQYF; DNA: TGTGCCAGTAGTGTACGGAGGTCAGAGACCCAGTACTTC
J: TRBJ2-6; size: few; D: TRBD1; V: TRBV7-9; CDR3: CASKDRDHSGANVLTF; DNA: TGTGCCAGCAAGGACAGGGATCACTCTGGGGCCAACGTCCTGACTTTC
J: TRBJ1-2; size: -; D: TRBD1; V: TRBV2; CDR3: CTCCHGVGQGAMGYGYTF; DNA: TGTACCTGCTGTCACGGTGTCGGACAGGGGGCGATGGGCTATGGCTACACCTTC
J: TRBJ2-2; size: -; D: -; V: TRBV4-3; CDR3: CASSQFSSTGELFF; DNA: TGCGCCAGCAGCCAATTCTCTTCCACCGGGGAGCTGTTTTTT
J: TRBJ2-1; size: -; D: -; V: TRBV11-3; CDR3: CASSLVLAGFNEQFF; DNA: TGTGCCAGCAGCTTAGTCCTAGCCGGGTTTAATGAGCAGTTCTTC
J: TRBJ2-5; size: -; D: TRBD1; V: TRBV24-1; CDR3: CATSQPGTGLQETQYF; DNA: TGTGCCACCAGTCAACCCGGGACAGGTCTCCAAGAGACCCAGTACTTC
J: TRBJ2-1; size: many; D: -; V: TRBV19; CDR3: CASDSNNEQFF; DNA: TGTGCCAGTGACAGTAACAATGAGCAGTTCTTC
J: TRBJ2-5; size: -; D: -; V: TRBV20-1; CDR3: CSAQDNRNQETQYF; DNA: TGCAGTGCTCAAGACAACAGGAACCAAGAGACCCAGTACTTC
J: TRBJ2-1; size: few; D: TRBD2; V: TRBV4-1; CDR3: CASSYQRGLYNEQFF; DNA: TGCGCCAGCAGCTACCAGCGGGGACTGTACAATGAGCAGTTCTTC
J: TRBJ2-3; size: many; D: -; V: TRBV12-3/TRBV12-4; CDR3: CASSRTGGQATDTQYF; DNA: TGTGCCAGCAGCCGGACTGGCGGTCAGGCCACAGATACGCAGTATTTT
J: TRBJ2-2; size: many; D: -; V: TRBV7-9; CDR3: CASSLRASTGELFF; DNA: TGTGCCAGCAGCTTACGGGCCAGCACCGGGGAGCTGTTTTTT
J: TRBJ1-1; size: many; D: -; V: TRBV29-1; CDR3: CSGGGGWAMNTEAFF; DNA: TGCAGCGGTGGGGGAGGGTGGGCAATGAACACTGAAGCTTTCTTT
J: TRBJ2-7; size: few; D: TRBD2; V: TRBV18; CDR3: CASSPRPGGPHEQYF; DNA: TGTGCCAGCTCACCCCGCCCGGGGGGGCCCCACGAGCAGTACTTC
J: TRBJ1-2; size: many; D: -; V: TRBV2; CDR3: CASSLNYGYTF; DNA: TGTGCCAGCAGCTTGAACTATGGCTACACCTTC
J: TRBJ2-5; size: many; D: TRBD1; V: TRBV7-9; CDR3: CASSRGQGETQYF; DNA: TGTGCCAGCTCCAGAGGACAGGGGGAGACCCAGTACTTC
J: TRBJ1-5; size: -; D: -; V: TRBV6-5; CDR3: CASSYSRSLGEPQHF; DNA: TGTGCCAGCAGTTACTCGAGGTCACTAGGTGAGCCCCAGCATTTT
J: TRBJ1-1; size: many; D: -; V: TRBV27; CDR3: CASSLMSNTEAFF; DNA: TGTGCCAGCAGTTTGATGTCGAACACTGAAGCTTTCTTT
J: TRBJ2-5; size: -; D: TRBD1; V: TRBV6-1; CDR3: CASRVRTGWGETQYF; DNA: TGTGCCAGCAGGGTCCGGACAGGGTGGGGCGAGACCCAGTACTTC
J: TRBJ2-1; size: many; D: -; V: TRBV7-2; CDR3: CASSLGIVGYNEQFF; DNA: TGTGCCAGCAGCTTGGGGATCGTGGGGTACAATGAGCAGTTCTTC
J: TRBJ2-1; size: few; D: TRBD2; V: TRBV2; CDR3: CASMGWTGGNEQFF; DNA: TGTGCCAGCATGGGGTGGACGGGGGGGAATGAGCAGTTCTTC
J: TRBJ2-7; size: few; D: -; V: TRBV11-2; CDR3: CASSLVVDISYEQYF; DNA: TGTGCCAGCAGCTTAGTAGTTGACATCTCCTACGAGCAGTACTTC
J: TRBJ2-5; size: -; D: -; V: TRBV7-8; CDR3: CASSFVNRRGETQYF; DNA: TGTGCCAGCAGCTTTGTTAACCGGCGGGGAGAGACCCAGTACTTC
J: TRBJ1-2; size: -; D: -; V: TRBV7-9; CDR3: CASSLVADNYGYTF; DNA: TGTGCCAGCAGCTTAGTTGCAGACAACTATGGCTACACCTTC
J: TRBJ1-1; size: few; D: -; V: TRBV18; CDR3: CASSLLHNTEAFF; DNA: TGTGCCAGCTCTCTCTTACATAACACTGAAGCTTTCTTT
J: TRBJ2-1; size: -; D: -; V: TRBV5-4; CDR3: CASSQDVSYNEQFF; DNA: TGTGCCAGCAGCCAGGACGTCTCCTACAATGAGCAGTTCTTC
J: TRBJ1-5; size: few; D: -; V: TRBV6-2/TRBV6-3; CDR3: CASSPNSQHSGEEDSNQPQHF; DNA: TGTGCCAGCAGTCCCAACTCGCAACACAGCGGGGAGGAGGATAGCAATCAGCCCCAGCATTTT
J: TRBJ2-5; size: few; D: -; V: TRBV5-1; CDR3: CASSLGRGAETQYF; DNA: TGCGCCAGCAGCTTGGGTAGGGGGGCTGAGACCCAGTACTTC
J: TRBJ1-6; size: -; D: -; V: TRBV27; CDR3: CASSLSSGAVSPLHF; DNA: TGTGCCAGCAGTTTATCATCAGGGGCAGTTTCACCCCTCCACTTT
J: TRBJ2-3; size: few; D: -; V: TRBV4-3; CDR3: CASSQEETALGTQYF; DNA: TGCGCCAGCAGCCAAGAGGAGACAGCTCTGGGTACGCAGTATTTT
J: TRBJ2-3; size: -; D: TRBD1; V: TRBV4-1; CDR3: CASSHEDRAPRDTQYF; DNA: TGCGCCAGCAGCCACGAGGACAGGGCCCCCCGTGATACGCAGTATTTT
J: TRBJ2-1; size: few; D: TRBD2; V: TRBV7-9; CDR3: CASSLARTSGNEQFF; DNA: TGTGCCAGCAGCTTAGCCCGGACTAGCGGGAATGAGCAGTTCTTC
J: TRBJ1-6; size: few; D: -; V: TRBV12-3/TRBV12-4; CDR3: CASSPDSSYNSPLHF; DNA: TGTGCCAGCAGTCCAGACAGCTCCTATAATTCACCCCTCCACTTT
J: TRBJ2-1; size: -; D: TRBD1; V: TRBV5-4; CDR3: CASSVPTGPNEQFF; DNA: TGTGCCAGCAGCGTACCGACAGGGCCCAATGAGCAGTTCTTC
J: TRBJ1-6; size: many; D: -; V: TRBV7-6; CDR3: CASSLLTSYNSPLHF; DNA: TGTGCCAGCAGCTTATTGACAAGCTATAATTCACCCCTCCACTTT
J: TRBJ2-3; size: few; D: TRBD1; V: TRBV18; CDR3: CASSRQGASTDTQYF; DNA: TGTGCCAGCTCACGACAGGGGGCTAGCACAGATACGCAGTATTTT
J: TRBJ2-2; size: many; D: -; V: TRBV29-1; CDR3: CSASTTGFTGELFF; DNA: TGCAGCGCATCAACGACTGGGTTCACCGGGGAGCTGTTTTTT
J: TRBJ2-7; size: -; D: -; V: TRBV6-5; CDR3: CASSYFAGEFYEQYF; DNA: TGTGCCAGCAGTTACTTTGCAGGGGAATTTTACGAGCAGTACTTC
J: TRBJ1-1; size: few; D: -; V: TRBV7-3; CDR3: CASSPFVGTEAFF; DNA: TGTGCCAGCAGCCCGTTTGTGGGCACTGAAGCTTTCTTT
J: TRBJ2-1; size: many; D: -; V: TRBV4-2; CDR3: CASSQGSGSHNEQFF; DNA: TGTGCCAGCAGCCAAGGTTCCGGGAGCCACAATGAGCAGTTCTTC